This T cell receptor (beta chain) came from a study of early T cells in non-severe SARS-CoV-2 infection. Each single cDNA molecule received a unique molecular identifier. TCRdb used MiXCR to reprocess the 5' RACE reads, holding one entry per CDR3 protein. The data show around 53,000 distinct CDR3 sequences, approximately 7.6% seen once. Germline V gene sequence: CDR1 SGHAT, CDR2 FQNNGV. With V trimmed by 4 bases and J by 6 bases, 2 bases remained unmatched. CDR3 length: 12 amino acids. As for this clonotype: Antigen specificity is unknown.

Whole-study results and caveats: In VDJdb matching, anti-spike CD8 responses were favored while private and CD4 specificities went missing.

The specimen was whole blood. The chain joins TRBV11-2 to TRBJ2-7, with TRBD2 matching 8 bases. This receptor was obtained from an adult who was a healthcare worker with PCR-confirmed SARS-CoV-2 infection or an uninfected control (not recorded which). CDR3 region: CASSYAGGEQYF. The CDR3 DNA sequence: TGTGCCAGCAGCTACGCGGGGGGCGAGCAGTACTTC.